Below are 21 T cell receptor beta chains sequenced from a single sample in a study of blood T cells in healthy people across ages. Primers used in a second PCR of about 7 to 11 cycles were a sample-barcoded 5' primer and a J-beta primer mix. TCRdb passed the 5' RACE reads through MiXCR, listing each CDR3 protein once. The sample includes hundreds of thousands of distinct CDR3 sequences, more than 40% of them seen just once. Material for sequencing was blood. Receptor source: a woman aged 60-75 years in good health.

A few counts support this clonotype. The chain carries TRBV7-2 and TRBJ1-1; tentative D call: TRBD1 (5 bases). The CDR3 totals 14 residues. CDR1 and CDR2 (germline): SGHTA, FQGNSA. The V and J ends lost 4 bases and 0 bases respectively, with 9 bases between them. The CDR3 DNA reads TGTGCCAGCAGCTACGGGACGTTGAACACTGAAGCTTTCTTT. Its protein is CASSYGTLNTEAFF.

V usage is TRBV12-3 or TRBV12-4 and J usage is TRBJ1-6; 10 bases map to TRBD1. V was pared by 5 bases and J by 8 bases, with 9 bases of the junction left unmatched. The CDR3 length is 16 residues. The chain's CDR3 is CASSQDRGQRYSPLHF. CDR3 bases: TGTGCCAGCAGTCAAGACAGGGGGCAGAGGTATTCACCCCTCCACTTT.

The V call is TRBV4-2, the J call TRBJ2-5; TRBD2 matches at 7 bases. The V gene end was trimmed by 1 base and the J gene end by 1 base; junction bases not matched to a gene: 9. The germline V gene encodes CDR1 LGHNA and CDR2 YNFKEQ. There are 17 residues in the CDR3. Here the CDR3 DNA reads TGTGCCAGCAGCCAAGCCGAATCGGGACTACCCCAAGAGACCCAGTACTTC. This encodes CASSQAESGLPQETQYF.

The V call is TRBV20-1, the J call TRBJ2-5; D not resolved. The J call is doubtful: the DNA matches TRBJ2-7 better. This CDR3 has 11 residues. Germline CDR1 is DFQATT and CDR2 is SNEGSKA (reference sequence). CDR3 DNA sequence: TGCAGTGCTTTATCCCGCTACGAGCAGTACTTC. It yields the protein CSALSRYEQYF.

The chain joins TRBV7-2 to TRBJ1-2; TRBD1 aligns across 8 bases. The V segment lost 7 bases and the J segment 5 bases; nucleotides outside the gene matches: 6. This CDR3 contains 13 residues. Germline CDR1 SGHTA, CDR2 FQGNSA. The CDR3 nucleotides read TGTGCCAGCAACCAACAGGGGGAATATGGCTACACCTTC. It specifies CASNQQGEYGYTF.

The DNA for the CDR3 is TGCAGCGTCGGAGGGGACTTCTGGGGCGAGCAGTACTTC. Translation: CSVGGDFWGEQYF. V and J are TRBV29-1 and TRBJ2-7; D may be TRBD2 (6 bases). The ends were cut back, 6 bases at V and 6 bases at J, with 18 bases in the middle. Germline values: CDR1 SQVTM, CDR2 ANQGSEA. This CDR3 has 13 residues.

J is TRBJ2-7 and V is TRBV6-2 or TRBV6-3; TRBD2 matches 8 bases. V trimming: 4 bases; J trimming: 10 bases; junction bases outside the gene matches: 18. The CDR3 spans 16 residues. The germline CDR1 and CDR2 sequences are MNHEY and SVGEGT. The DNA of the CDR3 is TGTGCCAGCAGTTTCCCACTGGCGGTCCCGGGGGGGGCCCAGTACTTC. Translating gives CASSFPLAVPGGAQYF.

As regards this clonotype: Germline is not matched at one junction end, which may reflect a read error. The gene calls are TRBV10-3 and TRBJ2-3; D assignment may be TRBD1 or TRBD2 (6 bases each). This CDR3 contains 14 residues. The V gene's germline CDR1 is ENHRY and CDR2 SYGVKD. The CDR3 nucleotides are TGTGCCACAGGGGAACGGGGGAGGACAGATACGCAATATTTT. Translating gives CATGERGRTDTQYF.

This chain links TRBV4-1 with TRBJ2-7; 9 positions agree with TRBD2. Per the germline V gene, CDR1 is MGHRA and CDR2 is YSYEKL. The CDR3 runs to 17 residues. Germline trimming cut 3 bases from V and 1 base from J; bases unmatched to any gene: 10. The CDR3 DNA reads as TGCGCCAGCAGCCAGGGGGTGGCTAGCGGGAAATCCTACGAGCAGTACTTC. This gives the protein CASSQGVASGKSYEQYF.

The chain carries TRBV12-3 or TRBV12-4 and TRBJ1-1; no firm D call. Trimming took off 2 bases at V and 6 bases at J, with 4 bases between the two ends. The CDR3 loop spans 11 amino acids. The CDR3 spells CASSLWSEAFF. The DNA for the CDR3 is TGTGCCAGCAGTTTATGGTCTGAAGCTTTCTTT.

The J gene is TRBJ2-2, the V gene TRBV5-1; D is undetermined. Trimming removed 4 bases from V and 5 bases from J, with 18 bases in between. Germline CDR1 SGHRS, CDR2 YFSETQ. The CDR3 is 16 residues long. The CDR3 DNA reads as TGCGCCAGCAGCCTCTTGCCATACGCCCCGACCGGGGAGCTGTTTTTT. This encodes CASSLLPYAPTGELFF.

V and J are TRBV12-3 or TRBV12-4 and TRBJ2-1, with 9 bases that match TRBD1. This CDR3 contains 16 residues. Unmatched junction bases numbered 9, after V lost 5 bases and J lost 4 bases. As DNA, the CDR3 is TGTGCCAGCAGTACAACAGGGGGCGGACCTTACAATGAGCAGTTCTTC. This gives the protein CASSTTGGGPYNEQFF.

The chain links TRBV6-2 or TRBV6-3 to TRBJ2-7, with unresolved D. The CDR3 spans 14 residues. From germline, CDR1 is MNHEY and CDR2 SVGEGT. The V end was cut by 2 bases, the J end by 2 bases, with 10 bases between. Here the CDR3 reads CASSYGWQAYEQYF. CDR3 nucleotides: TGTGCCAGCAGTTACGGCTGGCAGGCCTACGAGCAGTACTTC.

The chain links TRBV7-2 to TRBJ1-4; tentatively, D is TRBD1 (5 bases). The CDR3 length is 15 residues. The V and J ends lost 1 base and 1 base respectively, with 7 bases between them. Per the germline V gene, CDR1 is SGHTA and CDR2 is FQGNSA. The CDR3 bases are TGTGCCAGCAGCTTAGATGGGGGAACTAATGAAAAACTGTTTTTT. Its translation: CASSLDGGTNEKLFF. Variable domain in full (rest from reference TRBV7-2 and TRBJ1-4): GAGVSQSPSNKVTEKGKDVELRCDPISGHTALYWYRQSLGQGLEFLIYFQGNSAPDKSGLPSDRFSAERTGGSVSTLTIQRTQQEDSAVYLCASSLDGGTNEKLFFGSGTQLSVL.

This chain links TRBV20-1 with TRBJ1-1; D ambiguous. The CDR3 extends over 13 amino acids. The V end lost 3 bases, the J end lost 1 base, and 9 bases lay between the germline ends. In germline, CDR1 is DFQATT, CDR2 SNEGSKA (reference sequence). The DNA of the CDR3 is TGCAGTGCTAGTGGGGTAACGAACACTGAAGCTTTCTTT. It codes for CSASGVTNTEAFF.

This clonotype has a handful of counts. The CDR3 DNA sequence: TGTGCCAGCAGTTCGGCCCCGGGTAACATTCAGTACTTC. Its translation is CASSSAPGNIQYF. This chain links TRBV7-3 with TRBJ2-4; D is undetermined. Trimming took off 6 bases at V and 7 bases at J, with 13 bases between the two ends. Germline V CDR1 and CDR2: SGHTA, FQGTGA. CDR3 length: 13 residues.

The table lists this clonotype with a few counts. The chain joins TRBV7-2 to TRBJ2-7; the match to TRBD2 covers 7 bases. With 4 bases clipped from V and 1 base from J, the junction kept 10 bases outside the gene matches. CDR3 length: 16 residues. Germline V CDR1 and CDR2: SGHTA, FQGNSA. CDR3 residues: CASSYVASGFSYEQYF. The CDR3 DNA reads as TGTGCCAGCAGCTACGTGGCTAGCGGATTTTCCTACGAGCAGTACTTC.

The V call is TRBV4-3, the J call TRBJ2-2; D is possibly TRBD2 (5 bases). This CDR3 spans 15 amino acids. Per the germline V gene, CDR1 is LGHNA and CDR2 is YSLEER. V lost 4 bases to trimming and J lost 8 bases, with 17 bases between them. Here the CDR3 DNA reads TGCGCCAGCAGCCGGGGAGCAGAAAATGGGGGGGAGCTGTTTTTT. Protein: CASSRGAENGGELFF.

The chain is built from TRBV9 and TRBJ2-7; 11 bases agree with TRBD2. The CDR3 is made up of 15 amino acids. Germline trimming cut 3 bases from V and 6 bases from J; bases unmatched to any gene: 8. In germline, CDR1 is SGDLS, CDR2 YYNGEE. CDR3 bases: TGTGCCAGCAGCGCTTTAGCGGGAGGGCCATCCGAGCAGTACTTC. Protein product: CASSALAGGPSEQYF.

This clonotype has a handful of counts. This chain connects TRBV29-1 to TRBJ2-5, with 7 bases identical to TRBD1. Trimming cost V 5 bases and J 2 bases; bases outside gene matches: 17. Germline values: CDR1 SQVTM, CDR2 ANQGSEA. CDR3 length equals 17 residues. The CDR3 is CSVWLTGARYTQETQYF. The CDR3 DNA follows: TGCAGCGTTTGGCTCACAGGGGCGCGTTATACGCAAGAGACCCAGTACTTC.

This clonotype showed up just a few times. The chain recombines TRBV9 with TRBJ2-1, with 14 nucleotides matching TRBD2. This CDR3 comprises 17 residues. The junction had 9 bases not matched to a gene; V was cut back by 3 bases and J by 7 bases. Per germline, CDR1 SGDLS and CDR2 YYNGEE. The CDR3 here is CASSETGLAGESNEQFF. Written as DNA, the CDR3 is TGTGCCAGCAGCGAAACGGGACTAGCGGGAGAGTCGAATGAGCAGTTCTTC.